This T cell receptor (beta chain) was sequenced in a study of blood T cell repertoires in COVID-19. Looking at the study overall: Sites in the United States, Italy and Spain provided acute and convalescent COVID-19 samples. In each case, the material was cDNA or gDNA derived from T cells, B-cell-depleted T cells, or PBMCs.

The CDR3 loop spans 18 amino acids. J was trimmed by 0 bases and V by 4 bases; bases with no gene match: 8. Per germline, CDR1 SNHLY and CDR2 FYNNEI. Per the original methods: Quantification of nucleated cells was approximated via reference gene primer amplification. Libraries were prepared by immunoSEQ multiplex PCR; TCRdb keeps only in-frame clonotypes and omits some of them. V and J calls and clone size are copied from that table; D and trimming were computed from the DNA. The table records about 200,000 clones, 88% of them present only once. This receptor was taken from a man in his forties or fifties with active or convalescent COVID-19. Sample: peripheral blood. V gene TRBV2 combines with J gene TRBJ2-6; TRBD1 aligns across 8 bases. CDR3 bases: TGTGCCAGCAGTGCTTATCAGGGGGCAAGCTCTGGGGCCAACGTCCTGACTTTC. This codes for CASSAYQGASSGANVLTF.